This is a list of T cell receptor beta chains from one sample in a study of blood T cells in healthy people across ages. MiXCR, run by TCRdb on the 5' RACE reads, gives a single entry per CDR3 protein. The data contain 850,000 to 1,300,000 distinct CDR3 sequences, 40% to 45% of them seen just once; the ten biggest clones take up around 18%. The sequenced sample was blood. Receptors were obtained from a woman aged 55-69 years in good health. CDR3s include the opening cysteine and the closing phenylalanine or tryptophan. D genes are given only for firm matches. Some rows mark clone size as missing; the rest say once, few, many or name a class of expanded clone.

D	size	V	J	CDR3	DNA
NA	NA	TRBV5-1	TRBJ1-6	CASSAAAGGSPLHF	TGCGCCAGCAGCGCCGCGGCCGGCGGTTCACCCCTCCACTTT
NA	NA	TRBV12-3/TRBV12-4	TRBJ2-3	CASRQIADTQYF	TGTGCCAGCAGACAGATTGCAGATACGCAGTATTTT
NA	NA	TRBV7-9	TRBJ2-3	CASSLYGRLGVPPDTQYF	TGTGCCAGCAGCTTATATGGTCGGTTGGGAGTTCCACCAGATACGCAGTATTTT
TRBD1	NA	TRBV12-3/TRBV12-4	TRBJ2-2	CASRQGAGELFF	TGTGCCAGCCGACAGGGGGCCGGGGAGCTGTTTTTT
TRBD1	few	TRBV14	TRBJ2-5	CASSQGNRGHRQETQYF	TGTGCCAGCAGCCAAGGTAACAGGGGCCACAGACAAGAGACCCAGTACTTC
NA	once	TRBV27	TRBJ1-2	CASSDAGGLNGYTF	TGTGCCAGCAGCGACGCCGGGGGCCTCAATGGCTACACCTTC
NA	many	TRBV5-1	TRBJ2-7	CASSPRSGSSYEQYF	TGCGCCAGCAGCCCTCGGAGCGGTAGCTCCTACGAGCAGTACTTC
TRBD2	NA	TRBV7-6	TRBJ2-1	CASSLDGTSGPYNEQFF	TGTGCCAGCAGCTTAGATGGGACTAGCGGACCTTACAATGAGCAGTTCTTC
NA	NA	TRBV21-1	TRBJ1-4	CASSKGHPNEKLFF	TGTGCCAGCAGCAAAGGACACCCGAATGAAAAACTGTTTTTT
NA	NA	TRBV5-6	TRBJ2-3	CASSLDQGMVGDTQYF	TGTGCCAGCAGCTTGGATCAGGGAATGGTAGGAGATACGCAGTATTTT
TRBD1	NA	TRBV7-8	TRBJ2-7	CASSARNFRGRAEQYF	TGTGCCAGCAGCGCCCGTAACTTCAGGGGGCGTGCCGAGCAGTACTTC
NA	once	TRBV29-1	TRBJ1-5	CSVGGLAGNQPQHF	TGCAGCGTCGGCGGGCTGGCCGGCAATCAGCCCCAGCATTTT
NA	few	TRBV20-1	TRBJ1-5	CSARAYAGSQKPGRQPQHF	TGCAGTGCTAGAGCTTACGCGGGATCCCAAAAACCCGGGCGACAGCCCCAGCATTTT
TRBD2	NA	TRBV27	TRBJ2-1	CASSSHGLAAYNEQFF	TGTGCCAGCAGTTCCCACGGACTAGCGGCCTACAATGAGCAGTTCTTC
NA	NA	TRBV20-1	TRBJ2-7	CSASAGAPDYEQYF	TGCAGTGCTAGCGCGGGCGCTCCGGACTACGAGCAGTACTTC
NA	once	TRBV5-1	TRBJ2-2	CASSGQRSTGELFF	TGCGCCAGCAGCGGACAACGTTCGACCGGGGAGCTGTTTTTT
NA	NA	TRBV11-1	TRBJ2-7	CASSFQESYEQYF	TGTGCCAGCAGCTTCCAAGAATCCTACGAGCAGTACTTC
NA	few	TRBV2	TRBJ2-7	CASSEGNIWSEQYF	TGTGCCAGCAGTGAGGGAAATATTTGGTCCGAGCAGTACTTC
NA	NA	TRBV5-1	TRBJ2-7	CASSSGGTGTYEQYF	TGCGCCAGCAGCTCGGGGGGGACAGGAACCTACGAGCAGTACTTC
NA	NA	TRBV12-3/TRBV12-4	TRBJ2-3	CTSRWTGDTQYF	TGTACCAGCAGATGGACCGGAGATACGCAGTATTTT
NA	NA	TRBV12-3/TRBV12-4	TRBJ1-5	CASSLEGLIQPQHF	TGTGCCAGCAGTTTAGAGGGATTAATTCAGCCCCAGCATTTT
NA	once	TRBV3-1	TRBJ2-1	CASSQEGLALFF	TGTGCCAGCAGCCAAGAAGGGCTAGCTCTGTTCTTC
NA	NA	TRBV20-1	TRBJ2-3	CSARKAGGTDTQYF	TGCAGTGCTAGAAAGGCCGGGGGAACAGATACGCAGTATTTT
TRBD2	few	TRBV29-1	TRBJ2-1	CSVVGTSGHNEQFF	TGCAGCGTCGTCGGGACTAGCGGGCACAATGAGCAGTTCTTC
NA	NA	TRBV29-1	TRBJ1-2	CSVPTETLANYGYTF	TGCAGCGTACCTACAGAAACCCTAGCTAACTATGGCTACACCTTC
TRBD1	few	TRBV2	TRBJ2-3	CASRRVDRGTDTQYF	TGTGCCAGCCGCCGCGTGGACAGGGGCACAGATACGCAGTATTTT
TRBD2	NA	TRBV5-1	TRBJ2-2	CASSLTGRKTGELFF	TGCGCCAGCAGCTTGACCGGGAGGAAAACCGGGGAGCTGTTTTTT
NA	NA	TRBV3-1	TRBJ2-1	CASSQGNSRGTEQFF	TGTGCCAGCAGCCAAGGCAACTCACGGGGGACTGAGCAGTTCTTC
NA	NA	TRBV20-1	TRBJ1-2	CSARGRSGYTF	TGCAGTGCTAGAGGACGTAGTGGCTACACCTTC
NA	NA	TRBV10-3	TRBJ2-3	CAIREELLADTQYF	TGTGCCATCAGGGAGGAACTATTGGCAGATACGCAGTATTTT
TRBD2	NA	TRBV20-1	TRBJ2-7	CSARAGGGYEQYF	TGCAGTGCTAGAGCGGGAGGGGGCTACGAGCAGTACTTC
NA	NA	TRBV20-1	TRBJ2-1	CSAREVLQQFF	TGCAGTGCTAGAGAGGTCCTACAACAGTTCTTC
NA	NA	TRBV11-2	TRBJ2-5	CASSLSVGMGTQYF	TGTGCCAGCAGCTTATCCGTAGGAATGGGGACCCAGTACTTC
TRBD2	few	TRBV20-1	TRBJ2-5	CSVGGRLAGKETQYF	TGCAGTGTAGGGGGTCGACTAGCGGGGAAGGAGACCCAGTACTTC
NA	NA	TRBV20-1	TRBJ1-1	CSARDLDLSREAFF	TGCAGTGCTAGAGATCTGGATCTGTCGCGGGAAGCTTTCTTT
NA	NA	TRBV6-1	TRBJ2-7	CASRTWKQYF	TGTGCCAGCAGGACTTGGAAGCAGTACTTC
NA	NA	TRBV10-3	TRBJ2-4	CAISLQVLNYERYF	TGTGCCATCAGTCTACAGGTACTAAACTACGAGCGGTACTTC
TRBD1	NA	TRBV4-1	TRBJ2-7	CASSGYGTGAYEQYF	TGCGCCAGCAGCGGATACGGGACAGGGGCCTACGAGCAGTACTTC
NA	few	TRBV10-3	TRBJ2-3	CAISESGSSTDTQYF	TGTGCCATCAGTGAGTCGGGCTCTAGCACAGATACGCAGTATTTT
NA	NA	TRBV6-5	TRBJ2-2	CASTNPTGELFF	TGTGCCAGCACCAACCCCACCGGGGAGCTGTTTTTT
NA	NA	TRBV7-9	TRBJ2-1	CASSLVYNEQLF	TGTGCCAGCAGCTTAGTCTACAATGAGCAGCTCTTC
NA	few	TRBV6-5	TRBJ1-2	CASTLVLGYGYTF	TGTGCCAGCACCTTAGTCCTCGGGTATGGCTACACCTTC
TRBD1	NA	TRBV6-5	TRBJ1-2	CASRGGQGNGYTF	TGTGCCAGCAGGGGTGGACAGGGGAATGGCTACACCTTC
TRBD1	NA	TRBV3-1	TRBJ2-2	CASSQEFPGQGGGELFF	TGTGCCAGCAGCCAAGAGTTCCCGGGACAGGGGGGCGGGGAGCTGTTTTTT
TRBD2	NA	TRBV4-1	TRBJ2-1	CASSPALADPYNEQFF	TGCGCCAGCAGCCCCGCACTAGCGGATCCTTACAATGAGCAGTTCTTC
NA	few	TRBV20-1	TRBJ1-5	CSVMGHPGSNQPQHF	TGCAGTGTTATGGGACATCCAGGTAGCAATCAGCCCCAGCATTTT
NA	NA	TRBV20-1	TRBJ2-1	CSAREGMGEQFF	TGCAGTGCTAGAGAAGGTATGGGTGAGCAGTTCTTC
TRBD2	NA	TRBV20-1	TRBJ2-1	CSAPFTGGNHEQFF	TGCAGTGCCCCCTTCACGGGAGGAAACCATGAGCAGTTCTTC
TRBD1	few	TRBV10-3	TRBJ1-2	CAIRGTDTNYGYTF	TGTGCCATCAGAGGGACAGACACTAACTATGGCTACACCTTC
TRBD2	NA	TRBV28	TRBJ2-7	CASRNRASGRLGEQYF	TGTGCCAGCAGGAATCGGGCTAGCGGGAGACTGGGCGAGCAGTACTTC
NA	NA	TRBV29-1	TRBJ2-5	CSVAPWETLRETQYF	TGCAGCGTTGCTCCGTGGGAGACCCTCAGAGAGACCCAGTACTTC
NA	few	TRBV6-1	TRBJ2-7	CATTPYRGGYEQYF	TGTGCCACCACTCCGTACAGGGGAGGATACGAGCAGTACTTC